Sequencing of this T cell receptor (beta chain) was carried out in a study of identical twins (dated by TCRdb to 2016 to 2017). Describing the broader study: To test whether fetal clonotypes persist, the study used deep sequencing on TCR alpha and beta repertoires from monozygotic twins, unrelated adults of various ages, and cord blood. Replicate twin experiments were performed at different times using different library preparation protocols to rule out contamination.

V is pruned by 2 bases and J by 4 bases, leaving 7 bases of the junction without a gene match. From the cysteine through the phenylalanine, the CDR3 covers 15 amino acids. Only the CDR3 DNA is retained, 45 bases long and in frame from the first base. Based on the germline V gene, the CDR1 and CDR2 sequences are MNHEY and SVGAGI. Library preparation was by 5' RACE. The run used an Illumina HiSeq 2000. A universal primer binding site was added through template switching, and the final cDNA carried a unique molecular identifier so that TCR cDNA molecules could be counted accurately. Specific primers in the conserved constant-segment region were used to synthesize first-strand cDNA for TCR alpha and beta chains. To control for contamination, every cDNA library carried two barcodes: a SMART-Mk sample barcode plus Illumina barcodes. Two successive PCR steps introduced TruSeq adapter sequences along with Illumina sample barcodes. The TCR alpha and beta cDNA libraries were sequenced on the Illumina HiSeq platform using custom primers. As for the original processing: MiGEC was used to process raw reads and extract unique molecular identifiers, and MiXCR was used to find CDR3 positions. Recombination models were inferred per individual with the repgenHMM and IGoR tools using an EM algorithm. The tcR package in R was used for shared clonotype analysis, with sharing normalized by the product of cloneset sizes. Out-of-frame nonproductive sequences were analyzed to study raw recombination free of thymic and clonal selection effects. Through fastp at Q25 and MiXCR, TCRdb rebuilt clones from the public reads, retaining in-frame beta chains. Every CDR3 protein is listed once, alongside the most common genes and DNA of its rows. For this entry, the V and J calls and clone size follow TCRdb and not the study's own pipeline. This sample lists roughly 750,000 distinct CDR3 sequences; 21% were detected once. The top ten clones comprise roughly 4.3% of the sample.

Many counts were recorded for this clonotype. Its cognate antigen has yet to be identified. Base qualities are missing; no much larger clone stands one base away. The study at large found these results: Compared with coincidental sharing between unrelated individuals, out-of-frame TCR alpha sequences shared between twins showed an excess of sequences with low generation probability. Excess twin sharing in beta out-of-frame sequences was weaker because fewer shared sequences lowered the signal-to-noise ratio. Fewer insertions were carried by abundant cord blood beta clonotypes; a weaker similar trend was observed in young adult naive repertoires, while no such trend was observed in memory repertoires. Invariant T cells such as MAIT and iNKT could partly confound zero-insertion analyses, though diverse VJ usage argued against this for most clonotypes. Because the same donors could not be followed over many years, conclusions were based on cross-sectional statistical analysis. Out-of-frame TCR alpha sharing in monozygotic twins was systematically underestimated by recombination models, whereas sharing between unrelated individuals was in agreement with the recombination models.

Only healthy Caucasian donors were included. The twin cohort comprised three pairs of female monozygotic twins, all aged about 18 to 29 years. Peripheral blood mononuclear cells were used as the source from which RNA for TCR libraries was isolated. This sample also belongs to another study, concerning T cells expressing NK-cell markers. The second publication reports: Three sorted T-cell subsets (CD3+CD56+NKG2C+, CD3+CD56+NKG2C- and CD3+CD56-NKG2C+) from fewer than 10 donors had their TCR beta-chain repertoires profiled. Among the eight sequenced donors, seven were HCMV-seropositive and one was HCMV-seronegative. To restrict sorting to alphabetaTCR-expressing T cells, an anti-gammadeltaTCR antibody was added in several experiments. In roughly six donors, the dominant CD3+CD56+NKG2C+ clonotypes were among the top 10 CD8+ clonotypes and accounted for about 1.0-7.5% of CD8+ T cells. Those dominant clonotypes were again the most abundant among CD3+CD56-NKG2C+ cells in four donors, at about 25-65%. Whether the expanded NKG2C-expressing T cell clones were specific for HCMV antigens was left unclear. Randomly selected healthy volunteers, three men and five women, were used as the eight sequenced donors. A commercial ELISA kit detecting HCMV-specific IgG in serum was used to determine HCMV serostatus. For a handful of donors, unsorted PBMC were also used to sequence bulk peripheral blood T-cell repertoires. MIGEC was used to demultiplex reads and group the reads by UMI, and MiTCR was used to assemble and quantify clonotypes. To remove erroneous sequences, TCR cDNA sequences were retained only when supported by two or more reads. The tcR package was used for downstream repertoire analysis, with clonotypes matched between fractions based on CDR3 nucleotide sequence plus V segment. VDJmatch was used to annotate antigen specificity against VDJdb, with one amino acid substitution in CDR3 allowed.

The V and J segments used are TRBV6-5 and TRBJ1-2, and TRBD1 matches 7 of the central bases. This clonotype was obtained from a woman aged 18-35 years in good health. Sequenced material: PBMCs. This receptor carries the CDR3 CASSYRAGGGYGYTF. Read as DNA, the sequence is TGTGCCAGCAGTTACAGGGCAGGGGGTGGCTATGGCTACACCTTC.